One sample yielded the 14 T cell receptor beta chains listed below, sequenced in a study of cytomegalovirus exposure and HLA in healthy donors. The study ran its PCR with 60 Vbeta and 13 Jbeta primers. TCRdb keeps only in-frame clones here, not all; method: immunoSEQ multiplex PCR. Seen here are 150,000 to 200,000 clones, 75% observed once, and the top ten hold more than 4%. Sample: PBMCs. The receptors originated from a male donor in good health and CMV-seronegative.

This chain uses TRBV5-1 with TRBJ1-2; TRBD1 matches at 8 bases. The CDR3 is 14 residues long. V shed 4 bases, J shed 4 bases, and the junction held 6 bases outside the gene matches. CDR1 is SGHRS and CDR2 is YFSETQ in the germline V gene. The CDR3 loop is CASSLPDRGYGYTF. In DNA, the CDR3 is TGCGCCAGCAGCCTCCCTGACAGGGGCTATGGCTACACCTTC.

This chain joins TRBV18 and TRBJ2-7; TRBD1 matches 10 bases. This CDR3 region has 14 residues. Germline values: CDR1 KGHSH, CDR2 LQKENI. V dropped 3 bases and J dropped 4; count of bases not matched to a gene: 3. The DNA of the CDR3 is TGTGCCAGCTCACCGGGGGACAGGGGTTACGAGCAGTACTTC. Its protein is CASSPGDRGYEQYF.

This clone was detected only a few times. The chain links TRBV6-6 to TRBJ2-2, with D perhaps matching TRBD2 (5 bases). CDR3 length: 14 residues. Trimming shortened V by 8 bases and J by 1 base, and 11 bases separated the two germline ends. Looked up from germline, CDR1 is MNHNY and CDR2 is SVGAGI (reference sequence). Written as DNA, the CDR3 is TGTGCCAGCGGACCTAGCTTGAACACCGGGGAGCTGTTTTTT. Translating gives CASGPSLNTGELFF.

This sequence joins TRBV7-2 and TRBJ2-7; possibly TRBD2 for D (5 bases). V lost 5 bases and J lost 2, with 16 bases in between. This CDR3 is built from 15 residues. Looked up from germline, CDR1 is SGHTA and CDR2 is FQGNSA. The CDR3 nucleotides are TGTGCCAGCAGCCTACGAGGGAGCGCTACCTACGAGCAGTACTTC. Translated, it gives CASSLRGSATYEQYF.

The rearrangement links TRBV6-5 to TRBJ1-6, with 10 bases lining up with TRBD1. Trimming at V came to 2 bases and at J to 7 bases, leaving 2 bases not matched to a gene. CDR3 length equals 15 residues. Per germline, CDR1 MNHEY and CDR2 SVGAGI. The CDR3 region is CASSYTGQGNSPLHF. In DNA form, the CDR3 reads TGTGCCAGCAGTTACACGGGACAGGGGAATTCACCCCTCCACTTT.

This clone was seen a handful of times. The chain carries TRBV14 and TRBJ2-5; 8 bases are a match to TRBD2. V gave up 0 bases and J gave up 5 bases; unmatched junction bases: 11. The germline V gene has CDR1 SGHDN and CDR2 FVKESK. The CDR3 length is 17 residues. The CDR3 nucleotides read TGTGCCAGCAGCCAAGATACTAGCGGTGAAGTTTGGGAGACCCAGTACTTC. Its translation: CASSQDTSGEVWETQYF.

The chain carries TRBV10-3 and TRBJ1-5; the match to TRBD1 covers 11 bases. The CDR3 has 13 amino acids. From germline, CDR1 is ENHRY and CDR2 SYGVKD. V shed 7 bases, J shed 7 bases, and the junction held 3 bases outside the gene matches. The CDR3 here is CAIKGTGGQPQHF. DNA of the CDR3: TGTGCCATCAAGGGGACAGGGGGACAGCCCCAGCATTTT.

The CDR3 sequence is CASSDGAGTRDTEAFF. CDR3 bases: TGTGCCAGCAGTGACGGTGCGGGGACTAGGGACACTGAAGCTTTCTTT. J is TRBJ1-1 and V is TRBV6-1; a weak D match, TRBD1 (5 bases). Trimming removed 3 bases from V and 3 bases from J, with 17 bases in between. Germline V gene sequence: CDR1 MNHNS, CDR2 SASEGT. CDR3 length: 16 residues.

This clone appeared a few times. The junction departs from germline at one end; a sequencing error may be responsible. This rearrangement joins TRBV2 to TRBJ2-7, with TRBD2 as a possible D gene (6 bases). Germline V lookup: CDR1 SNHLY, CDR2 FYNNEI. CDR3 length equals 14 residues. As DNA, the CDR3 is TGTGCCAGTAGTGCTCTAGCGTTCTCCTACGAGCAGTACTTC. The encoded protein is CASSALAFSYEQYF.

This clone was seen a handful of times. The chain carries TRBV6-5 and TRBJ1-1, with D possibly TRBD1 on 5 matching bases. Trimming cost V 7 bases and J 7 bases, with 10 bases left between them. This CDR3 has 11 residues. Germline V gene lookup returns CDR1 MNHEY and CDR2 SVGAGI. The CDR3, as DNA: TGTGCCAGCACCTACGACAGTGAAGCTTTCTTT. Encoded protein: CASTYDSEAFF.

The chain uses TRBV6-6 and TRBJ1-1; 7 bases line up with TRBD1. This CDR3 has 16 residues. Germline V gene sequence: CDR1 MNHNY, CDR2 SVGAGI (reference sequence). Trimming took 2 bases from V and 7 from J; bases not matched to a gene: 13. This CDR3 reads CASSYGDSQARFEAFF. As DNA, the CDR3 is TGTGCCAGCAGTTACGGGGACAGCCAGGCGCGTTTTGAAGCTTTCTTT.

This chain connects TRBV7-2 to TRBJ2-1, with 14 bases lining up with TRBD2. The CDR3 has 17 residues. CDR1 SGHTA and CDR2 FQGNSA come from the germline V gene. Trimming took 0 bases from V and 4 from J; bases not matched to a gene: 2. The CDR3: CASSLARTSGRYNEQFF. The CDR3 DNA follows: TGTGCCAGCAGCTTAGCCCGGACTAGCGGGAGGTACAATGAGCAGTTCTTC.

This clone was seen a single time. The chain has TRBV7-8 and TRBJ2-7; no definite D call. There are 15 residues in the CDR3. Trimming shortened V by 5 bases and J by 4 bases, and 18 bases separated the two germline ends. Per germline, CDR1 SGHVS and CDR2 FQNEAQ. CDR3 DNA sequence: TGTGCCAGCAGCCGCCGGATGGCAACGGAGTACGAGCAGTACTTC. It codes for CASSRRMATEYEQYF.

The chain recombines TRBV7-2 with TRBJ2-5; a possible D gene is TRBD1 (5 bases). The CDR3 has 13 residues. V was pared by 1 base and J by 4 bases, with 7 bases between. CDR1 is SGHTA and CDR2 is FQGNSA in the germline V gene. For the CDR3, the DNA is TGTGCCAGCAGCTTAGAGGGGATAGAGACCCAGTACTTC. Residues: CASSLEGIETQYF.